The sequence of this TCR beta chain was determined in a study of blood T cell repertoires in COVID-19. Using immunoSEQ multiplex PCR, the repertoire was profiled, and TCRdb retains in-frame clones only, with some absent. This table holds over 30,000 clones, just over 85% found once. In germline, CDR1 is SGHAT, CDR2 FQNNGV. This CDR3 has 15 amino acids. Deletions cut 1 base from V and 0 bases from J, with 9 bases between. The clonotype originates from a woman in her 70s with active COVID-19. The source material was peripheral blood. This chain uses TRBV11-2 with TRBJ1-1; D possibly corresponds to TRBD1 (5 bases). The CDR3 loop is CASSLGPGVNTEAFF. The CDR3 region has the DNA TGTGCCAGCAGCTTAGGCCCGGGGGTGAACACTGAAGCTTTCTTT. The entire variable domain, with the rest obtained from reference TRBV11-2 and TRBJ1-1, is as follows: EAGVAQSPRYKIIEKRQSVAFWCNPISGHATLYWYQQILGQGPKLLIQFQNNGVVDDSQLPKDRFSAERLKGVDSTLKIQPAKLEDSAVYLCASSLGPGVNTEAFFGQGTRLTVV.